Below are 28 T cell receptor beta chains sequenced from a single sample in a study of shared clonotypes between healthy human individuals. The repertoire was sequenced with immunoSEQ multiplex PCR; TCRdb's copy has only in-frame clones and lacks some. This sample has about 1,900,000 clones, with around 96% found just once. CD45RO-negative CD8 cells positively selected for CCR7 made up the naive population, which excluded terminally differentiated effector memory CD45RA+ cells. The sequenced sample was naive CD8+ T cells sorted from blood. The source of these receptors is a man younger than 35 in good health.

The chain employs TRBV7-9 and TRBJ2-1; no clear D gene. V was clipped by 8 bases and J by 9 bases, with 11 bases between them. Germline lookup yields CDR1 SEHNR and CDR2 FQNEAQ (reference sequence). The CDR3 has 11 residues. The CDR3 nucleotides read TGTGCCAGCGCCCCGCGCGCTGAGCAGTTCTTC. Encoded protein: CASAPRAEQFF.

The chain couples TRBV13 to TRBJ2-2; TRBD2 aligns across 15 bases. The CDR3 runs to 17 residues. J lost 4 bases, V lost 8 bases, and 8 bases had no gene match. Germline CDR1 reads PRHDT; CDR2 reads FYEKMQ (reference sequence). CDR3 DNA: TGTGCCAGCCAAGGACTAGCGGGAGGGCCGGGCACCGGGGAGCTGTTTTTT. It codes for CASQGLAGGPGTGELFF.

A word on this clone: Other DNA sequences in this sample translate to the same CDR3. J is TRBJ2-1 and V is TRBV7-9; TRBD2 agrees at 11 bases. The germline V gene has CDR1 SEHNR and CDR2 FQNEAQ (reference sequence). Trimming cost V 1 base and J 0 bases; bases outside gene matches: 5. CDR3 length equals 18 residues. The CDR3 is CASSLGTSGLSSYNEQFF. In DNA, the CDR3 is TGTGCCAGCAGCTTAGGGACTAGCGGGTTAAGCTCCTACAATGAGCAGTTCTTC.

This sequence joins TRBV27 and TRBJ2-1, with a possible D match to TRBD2 (5 bases). Germline values: CDR1 MNHEY, CDR2 SMNVEV (reference sequence). The CDR3 has 14 amino acids. The germline V and J ends were trimmed by 10 bases and 7 bases, with 20 bases remaining between them. The CDR3 region is CATRGEDWENEQFF. CDR3 nucleotides: TGTGCCACCCGAGGTGAGGATTGGGAGAATGAGCAGTTCTTC.

This chain links TRBV11-2 with TRBJ2-3, with a tentative D call TRBD1 (6 bases). CDR1 is SGHAT and CDR2 is FQNNGV in the germline V gene. This CDR3 spans 15 amino acids. Trimming pared 1 base from V and 6 bases from J, leaving 14 bases between. CDR3 coding DNA: TGTGCCAGCAGCTTAGGAGCAGGGGCGGTGGATACGCAGTATTTT. Translated, it gives CASSLGAGAVDTQYF. Variable domain in full (rest from reference TRBV11-2 and TRBJ2-3): EAGVAQSPRYKIIEKRQSVAFWCNPISGHATLYWYQQILGQGPKLLIQFQNNGVVDDSQLPKDRFSAERLKGVDSTLKIQPAKLEDSAVYLCASSLGAGAVDTQYFGPGTRLTVL.

The chain carries TRBV4-1 and TRBJ1-5; 7 nucleotides match TRBD1. The V gene end was trimmed by 1 base and the J gene end by 7 bases; junction bases not matched to a gene: 7. The CDR3 spans 15 residues. Germline values: CDR1 MGHRA, CDR2 YSYEKL. The chain's CDR3 is CASSQAGTDVQPQHF. CDR3 coding DNA: TGCGCCAGCAGCCAAGCCGGGACAGATGTGCAGCCCCAGCATTTT.

This chain joins TRBV28 and TRBJ2-7; D gene ambiguous. CDR1 and CDR2 from the germline V gene are MDHEN and SYDVKM. The V and J ends lost 3 bases and 3 bases respectively, with 9 bases between them. The CDR3 is 13 residues long. The CDR3 sequence: CASSFAMGYEQYF. CDR3 nucleotide sequence: TGTGCCAGCAGTTTCGCTATGGGCTACGAGCAGTACTTC.

The chain uses TRBV29-1 and TRBJ2-7, with 8 bases lining up with TRBD1. V lost 4 bases and J lost 4; bases outside the gene matches: 9. CDR3 size: 14 residues. Per the germline V gene, CDR1 is SQVTM and CDR2 is ANQGSEA. CDR3 nucleotide sequence: TGCAGCGTTGTCGCAGACAGGGGCTTGTACGAGCAGTACTTC. Protein product: CSVVADRGLYEQYF.

The chain is built from TRBV6-6 and TRBJ2-7; 7 nucleotides line up with TRBD2. Unmatched junction bases numbered 7, after V lost 6 bases and J lost 2 bases. Germline CDR1 and CDR2: MNHNY and SVGAGI (reference sequence). The length of the CDR3 is 14 residues. This chain's CDR3 is CASSATSRTYEQYF. The DNA for the CDR3 is TGTGCCAGCAGCGCGACTAGCCGGACCTACGAGCAGTACTTC.

The chain combines TRBV5-1 with TRBJ2-1; the match to TRBD2 covers 11 bases. The CDR3 contains 17 residues. J lost 7 bases, V lost 0 bases, and 9 bases had no gene match. Germline V gene sequence: CDR1 SGHRS, CDR2 YFSETQ. As DNA, the CDR3 is TGCGCCAGCAGCTTGGGGCTAGCGGGAGGTCTCGGGAATGAGCAGTTCTTC. Encoded protein: CASSLGLAGGLGNEQFF.

This clone occurred once. J is TRBJ1-2 and V is TRBV9, with a possible D match to TRBD1 (6 bases). The length of the CDR3 is 15 residues. Germline CDR1 reads SGDLS; CDR2 reads YYNGEE. The ends were cut back, 3 bases at V and 6 bases at J, with 18 bases in the middle. The CDR3 loop reads CASSGNRVGWDGYTF. The CDR3 DNA sequence: TGTGCCAGCAGCGGCAACAGGGTCGGGTGGGATGGCTACACCTTC.

This chain joins TRBV7-9 and TRBJ2-1, with no clear D. With 2 bases removed from V and 5 bases from J, the gap between germline ends came to 4 bases. Germline V lookup: CDR1 SEHNR, CDR2 FQNEAQ (reference sequence). CDR3 length equals 12 residues. The CDR3 protein is CASSLIHNEQFF. The CDR3 DNA reads TGTGCCAGCAGCTTAATACACAATGAGCAGTTCTTC.

As regards this clone: The sample contains more than one DNA sequence encoding this CDR3. This chain connects TRBV13 to TRBJ2-7, with 10 bases identical to TRBD1. Germline values: CDR1 PRHDT, CDR2 FYEKMQ (reference sequence). V shed 5 bases, J shed 2 bases, and the junction held 3 bases outside the gene matches. This CDR3 is built from 14 residues. The CDR3 nucleotides read TGTGCCAGCAGCCCCGGGACAGGGGCCTACGAGCAGTACTTC. Translation: CASSPGTGAYEQYF.

This clone has a single count. The V and J genes are TRBV5-8 and TRBJ2-3; possibly TRBD1 for D (7 bases). Germline lookup yields CDR1 SGHTS and CDR2 YDEGEE. The CDR3 is 15 amino acids. V was clipped by 2 bases and J by 4 bases, with 14 bases between them. The CDR3 bases are TGTGCCAGCAGCTTCATCAGGGGGGTTCCAGATACGCAGTATTTT. It is translated as CASSFIRGVPDTQYF.

In regard to this clone: Other DNA sequences in this specimen translate into the identical CDR3. The genes are TRBV4-1 and TRBJ2-7; D not certain. Per germline, CDR1 MGHRA and CDR2 YSYEKL. V was clipped by 0 bases and J by 1 base, with 4 bases between them. This CDR3 comprises 13 residues. The CDR3 loop reads CASSQENSYEQYF. In DNA, the CDR3 is TGCGCCAGCAGCCAAGAGAATTCCTACGAGCAGTACTTC.

The V gene is TRBV7-8, the J gene TRBJ2-7; TRBD1 matches at 9 bases. Germline CDR1 is SGHVS and CDR2 is FQNEAQ. The V and J ends lost 1 base and 2 bases, in that order; junction bases with no gene match: 6. The length of the CDR3 is 16 residues. In DNA form, the CDR3 reads TGTGCCAGCAGCTTAGTATCGAGACAGGGGGCCTACGAGCAGTACTTC. This encodes CASSLVSRQGAYEQYF.

Only one count was recorded for this clone. At one of its ends the junction is not consistent with the germline gene, which may arise from a read error. The V gene is TRBV7-9, the J gene TRBJ2-1; D possibly corresponds to TRBD2 (5 bases). The germline V gene has CDR1 SEHNR and CDR2 FQNEAQ (reference sequence). This CDR3 comprises 14 residues. CDR3 amino acids: CASSIALGHNEQFF. The DNA for the CDR3 is TGTGCCAGCAGCATAGCGCTGGGTCACAATGAGCAGTTCTTC.

The V gene is TRBV2, the J gene TRBJ2-7; weak D call: TRBD2 (5 bases). From germline, CDR1 is SNHLY and CDR2 FYNNEI. V was trimmed by 2 bases and J by 6 bases, leaving 14 bases between them. CDR3 size: 14 residues. The CDR3 region is CASSETREGAEQYF. For the CDR3, the DNA is TGTGCCAGCAGTGAAACACGGGAAGGTGCCGAGCAGTACTTC.

This clone was picked up one time. This rearrangement joins TRBV11-2 to TRBJ2-7; 8 positions match TRBD2. Germline V lookup: CDR1 SGHAT, CDR2 FQNNGV. V was pared by 4 bases and J by 2 bases, with 7 bases of the junction left unmatched. The CDR3 extends over 15 amino acids. The CDR3 spells CASSWSTSGAYEQYF. CDR3 DNA: TGTGCCAGCAGCTGGTCAACTAGCGGCGCCTACGAGCAGTACTTC.

This clone has only one observation. The genes are TRBV7-9 and TRBJ1-2; 11 nucleotides line up with TRBD1. This CDR3 has 16 amino acids. Trimming removed 3 bases from V and 4 bases from J; junction bases left unmatched: 7. From germline, CDR1 is SEHNR and CDR2 FQNEAQ (reference sequence). The CDR3 region has the DNA TGTGCCAGCAGCTTGGGAGGACAGGGGGCATTCTATGGCTACACCTTC. This translates into CASSLGGQGAFYGYTF.

The chain is built from TRBV27 and TRBJ2-1; D is ambiguous. Trimming removed 1 base at V and 2 bases at J, with 6 bases between. The length of the CDR3 is 14 residues. Germline V gives CDR1 MNHEY, CDR2 SMNVEV (reference sequence). The CDR3: CASSLFVAYNEQFF. The CDR3 coding sequence is TGTGCCAGCAGTTTATTCGTAGCCTACAATGAGCAGTTCTTC.

This chain joins TRBV4-1 and TRBJ2-7, with D tentatively TRBD2 (5 bases). This CDR3 has 13 amino acids. Trimming took 3 bases from V and 3 from J, leaving 9 bases between them. The germline gives CDR1 MGHRA, CDR2 YSYEKL. The CDR3 is CASSHNRDYEQYF. CDR3 sequence (DNA): TGCGCCAGCAGCCATAACCGGGACTACGAGCAGTACTTC.

The J gene is TRBJ2-2, the V gene TRBV27; D tentatively reads TRBD1 or TRBD2 (6 bases each). V was pared by 3 bases and J by 5 bases, with 13 bases between. Germline CDR1 reads MNHEY; CDR2 reads SMNVEV (reference sequence). The CDR3 totals 15 residues. CDR3 bases: TGTGCCAGCAGTTTCGGAGGGGGTAGTACCGGGGAGCTGTTTTTT. Its protein is CASSFGGGSTGELFF.

The V gene is TRBV6-5, the J gene TRBJ2-7, with 10 positions matching TRBD2. The CDR3 is 13 amino acids. CDR1 is MNHEY, CDR2 SVGAGI, per germline. J was trimmed by 4 bases and V by 6 bases; bases with no gene match: 3. The CDR3 coding sequence is TGTGCCAGCAGCCCTAGCGGGGGTTACGAGCAGTACTTC. Residues: CASSPSGGYEQYF.

The V and J genes are TRBV6-5 and TRBJ1-1, with D perhaps TRBD1 (5 bases). CDR3 size: 15 residues. V lost 2 bases, J lost 3 bases, and 13 bases lay in between. Germline V gives CDR1 MNHEY, CDR2 SVGAGI. CDR3 region: CASSYIGGTHTEAFF. CDR3 bases: TGTGCCAGCAGTTACATTGGGGGGACTCACACTGAAGCTTTCTTT.

The chain is built from TRBV6-1 and TRBJ2-3; D gene ambiguous. V lost 1 base to trimming and J lost 1 base, with 15 bases between them. This CDR3 contains 17 residues. CDR1 is MNHNS and CDR2 is SASEGT in the germline V gene. CDR3 sequence: CASSEGIGQIGTDTQYF. DNA for the CDR3: TGTGCCAGCAGTGAAGGGATAGGGCAGATCGGCACAGATACGCAGTATTTT.

The chain employs TRBV7-9 and TRBJ1-5; weak D call: TRBD1 (6 bases). The germline V and J ends were trimmed by 3 bases and 4 bases, with 7 bases remaining between them. Looked up from germline, CDR1 is SEHNR and CDR2 is FQNEAQ (reference sequence). The CDR3 is 13 residues long. The CDR3 coding sequence is TGTGCCAGCAGCTTGGACAGAAATCAGCCCCAGCATTTT. Translation gives CASSLDRNQPQHF. The complete variable domain, with remaining parts taken from reference TRBV7-9 and TRBJ1-5, reads DTGVSQNPRHKITKRGQNVTFRCDPISEHNRLYWYRQTLGQGPEFLTYFQNEAQLEKSRLLSDRFSAERPKGSFSTLEIQRTEQGDSAMYLCASSLDRNQPQHFGDGTRLSIL.

With regard to this clone: This specimen includes other DNA sequences encoding the same CDR3. The chain has TRBV27 and TRBJ2-1; 10 bases are a match to TRBD2. Germline CDR1 is MNHEY and CDR2 is SMNVEV (reference sequence). The CDR3 is 16 residues long. The junction had 0 bases not matched to a gene; V was cut back by 1 base and J by 0 bases. The CDR3 nucleotides are TGTGCCAGCAGTTTATTAGCGGGAGGCTCCTACAATGAGCAGTTCTTC. This sequence encodes CASSLLAGGSYNEQFF.